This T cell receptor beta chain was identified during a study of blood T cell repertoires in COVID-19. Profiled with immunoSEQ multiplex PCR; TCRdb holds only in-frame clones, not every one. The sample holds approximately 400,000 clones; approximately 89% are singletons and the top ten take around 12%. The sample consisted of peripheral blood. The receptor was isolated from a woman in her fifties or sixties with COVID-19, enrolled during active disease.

The CDR3 here is CAWRQGGDSPLHF. DNA for the CDR3: TGTGCCTGGAGACAGGGTGGGGATTCACCCCTCCACTTT. The chain couples TRBV30 to TRBJ1-6; D might be TRBD1 (6 bases). The CDR3 covers 13 residues. V gave up 3 bases and J gave up 8 bases, with 11 bases separating them. Germline V gene data show CDR1 as GTSNPN and CDR2 as SVGIG (reference sequence). Combining the CDR3 with reference TRBV30 and TRBJ1-6 gives the whole variable domain SQTIHQWPATLVQPVGSPLSLECTVEGTSNPNLYWYRQAAGRGLQLLFYSVGIGQISSEVPQNLSASRPQDRQFILSSKKLLLSDSGFYLCAWRQGGDSPLHFGNGTRLTVT.